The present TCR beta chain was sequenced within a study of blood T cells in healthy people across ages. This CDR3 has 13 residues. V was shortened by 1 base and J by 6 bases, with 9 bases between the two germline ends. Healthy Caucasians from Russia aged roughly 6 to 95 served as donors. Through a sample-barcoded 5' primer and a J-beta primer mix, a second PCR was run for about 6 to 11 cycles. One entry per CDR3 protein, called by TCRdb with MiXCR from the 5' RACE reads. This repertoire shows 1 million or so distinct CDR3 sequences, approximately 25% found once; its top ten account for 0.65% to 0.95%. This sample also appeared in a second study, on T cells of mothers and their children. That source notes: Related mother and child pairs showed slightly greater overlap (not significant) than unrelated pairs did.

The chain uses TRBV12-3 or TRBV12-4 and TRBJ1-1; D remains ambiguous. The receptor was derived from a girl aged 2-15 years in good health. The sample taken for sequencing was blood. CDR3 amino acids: CASSLGPLAEAFF. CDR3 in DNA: TGTGCCAGCAGTTTAGGGCCCCTGGCTGAAGCTTTCTTT.